This T cell receptor (beta chain) is from a study of OX40 agonist ivuxolimab in advanced cancers. Study-wide context: Dosing consisted of intravenous ivuxolimab at 0.01 to 10 mg/kg every 2 weeks.

Assay: immunoSEQ multiplex PCR; the TCRdb copy retains only in-frame clones and omits some. Of roughly 28,000 clones listed, roughly 83% are singletons. A note on this clone: Its antigen remains unidentified.

Patients who had autoimmune disease history or got systemic immunosuppression were left out. Sampled blood was obtained at baseline, cycle 4 day 1, and cycle 7 day 1. Overall study findings and caveats: Expansion of clones was among the lowest in partial responders at 0.1-3.0 mg/kg.

This specimen consisted of CD4+ or CD8+ T cells sorted from blood, obtained in a trial of the OX40 agonist ivuxolimab. The clonotype comes from an adult with an advanced solid tumor such as melanoma, head and neck, liver or kidney cancer.

In DNA form, the CDR3 reads TGCGCCAGCAGTGCAGGGGGCGAAGCTTTCTTT. This gives the protein CASSAGGEAFF. The V gene is TRBV10-1, the J gene TRBJ1-1; 8 bases match TRBD1. V was clipped by 4 bases and J by 8 bases; unmatched bases: 0. This CDR3 contains 11 residues. Germline loops: CDR1 WNHNN, CDR2 SYGVQD (reference sequence).